The sample holds one count of the clone carrying this T cell receptor (beta chain). The antigen is undetermined. The data originate from a study of T cell responses to AZD1222 COVID-19 vaccine. The CDR3 runs to 15 residues. V lost 2 bases to trimming and J lost 1 base, with 12 bases between them. Germline V gene lookup returns CDR1 SGHRS and CDR2 YFSETQ. General observations from the study: After the peak T cell response, and only then, were repertoires sampled. Once two AZD1222 doses were given, Spike-specific TCR breadth and depth went up. At study baseline, merely roughly 6 AZD1222 recipients were seropositive. Dominant at 160-218 and 743-854, vaccine-associated CD4 TCRs also spanned spike.

Sequencing was performed with immunoSEQ multiplex PCR; in TCRdb, only in-frame clones are kept and a portion is missing. The sample contains about 190,000 clones, 87% of which appear only once. The clonotype comes from an adult in good health. The source was peripheral blood, collected on day 0 of MenACWY control vaccination. The chain is built from TRBV5-1 and TRBJ1-1; the D is unclear. The CDR3 reads CASSLSSGRNTEAFF. For the CDR3, the DNA is TGCGCCAGCAGCTTATCCTCAGGACGGAACACTGAAGCTTTCTTT.